The 21 T cell receptor beta chains given below trace back to one sample, sequenced in a study of T-cell memory formation after mild COVID-19. In TCRdb, the 5' RACE reads were re-called with MiXCR into one record per CDR3 protein. Found here are about half a million distinct CDR3 sequences, 15% to 20% of them singletons; the top ten hold 9% to 15%. The sequenced sample was PBMCs or a T cell subset sorted from them (not recorded which). The receptors here all came from an adult woman who had mild COVID-19 (a few samples of this study predate the infection). Cell type and time point are not known.

This clonotype has just a few counts. This chain connects TRBV7-8 to TRBJ2-7; D possibly matches TRBD1 or TRBD2 (5 bases each). This CDR3 is built from 16 residues. CDR1 is SGHVS and CDR2 is FQNEAQ in the germline V gene. The V end lost 0 bases, the J end lost 2 bases, and 14 bases lay between the germline ends. The DNA for the CDR3 is TGTGCCAGCAGCTTAGCATTGAGAGGGGACCCCTACGAGCAGTACTTC. Translation: CASSLALRGDPYEQYF.

This clonotype was detected only a few times. The V call is TRBV6-5, the J call TRBJ2-7, with 9 positions matching TRBD1. Germline V lookup: CDR1 MNHEY, CDR2 SVGAGI. J lost 4 bases, V lost 8 bases, and 15 bases had no gene match. The CDR3 consists of 16 residues. CDR3 DNA sequence: TGTGCCAGCCTCGGGCCGGGACAGGGCACAAATTACGAGCAGTACTTC. It codes for CASLGPGQGTNYEQYF.

V and J are TRBV6-5 and TRBJ2-1; TRBD2 agrees at 14 bases. Trimming took 6 bases from V and 7 from J; bases not matched to a gene: 8. CDR1 and CDR2 (germline): MNHEY, SVGAGI. This CDR3 has 16 amino acids. The CDR3 DNA follows: TGTGCCAGCAGCCTCCCCGGGACTAGCGGGAGTAATGAGCAGTTCTTC. It codes for CASSLPGTSGSNEQFF.

The DNA of the CDR3 is TGTGCCAGCAGCTCTAAAAGACTAGCGGGAGGGCCCACCGGGGAGCTGTTTTTT. Protein sequence: CASSSKRLAGGPTGELFF. The rearrangement uses TRBV7-9 and TRBJ2-2; 14 nucleotides line up with TRBD2. CDR3 length: 18 residues. J lost 4 bases, V lost 4 bases, and 8 bases had no gene match. CDR1 and CDR2 (germline): SEHNR, FQNEAQ (reference sequence). Combining the CDR3 with reference TRBV7-9 and TRBJ2-2 gives the whole variable domain DTGVSQNPRHKITKRGQNVTFRCDPISEHNRLYWYRQTLGQGPEFLTYFQNEAQLEKSRLLSDRFSAERPKGSFSTLEIQRTEQGDSAMYLCASSSKRLAGGPTGELFFGEGSRLTVL.

This clonotype was detected a few times. The chain carries TRBV7-9 and TRBJ2-2; D possibly corresponds to TRBD1 (6 bases). The CDR3 extends over 19 amino acids. Germline V gene data show CDR1 as SEHNR and CDR2 as FQNEAQ (reference sequence). V dropped 7 bases and J dropped 5 bases, with 29 bases sitting between them. CDR3 bases: TGTGCCAGCACCGAACCGGAGACAGGCGTCAAACGAGGGACCGGGGAGCTGTTTTTT. Its protein is CASTEPETGVKRGTGELFF.

This clonotype was seen a few times. This chain connects TRBV29-1 to TRBJ1-1; D is undetermined. The germline CDR1 and CDR2 sequences are SQVTM and ANQGSEA. The CDR3 length is 9 residues. V lost 6 bases, J lost 7 bases, and 6 bases lay in between. The chain's CDR3 is CSVDGEAFF. CDR3 bases: TGCAGCGTGGATGGTGAAGCTTTCTTT.

The chain recombines TRBV27 with TRBJ2-7; TRBD1 might be the D (7 bases). The CDR3 runs 14 residues. Trimming stripped 4 bases from V and 7 bases from J, with 17 bases between. The V gene's germline CDR1 is MNHEY and CDR2 SMNVEV (reference sequence). CDR3 DNA: TGTGCCAGCAGTTCCGACAGGGCGGCGGGAGAGCAGTACTTC. Translated, it gives CASSSDRAAGEQYF.

V is TRBV9 and J is TRBJ2-7, with TRBD2 matching over 14 bases. CDR3 length: 15 amino acids. Germline V gene lookup returns CDR1 SGDLS and CDR2 YYNGEE. V gave up 2 bases and J gave up 3 bases; unmatched junction bases: 1. Here the CDR3 DNA reads TGTGCCAGCAGCGTGGGGACTAGCGGGAGCTACGAGCAGTACTTC. This translates into CASSVGTSGSYEQYF.

In this sample, this clonotype turned up a few times. This sequence joins TRBV2 and TRBJ2-1; possibly TRBD1 for D (5 bases). The germline V gene encodes CDR1 SNHLY and CDR2 FYNNEI. The CDR3 is made up of 13 amino acids. V dropped 5 bases and J dropped 8 bases, with 13 bases sitting between them. The CDR3 spells CASSQVQGDEQFF. CDR3 coding DNA: TGTGCCAGCAGTCAGGTGCAGGGTGATGAGCAGTTCTTC.

This clonotype showed up just a few times. The chain couples TRBV7-3 to TRBJ1-3; D perhaps matches TRBD1 (5 bases). This CDR3 has 16 amino acids. Germline CDR1 reads SGHTA; CDR2 reads FQGTGA. V shed 1 base and J shed 0 bases, with 10 bases lying between them. This CDR3 reads CASSLRQGASGNTIYF. CDR3 bases: TGTGCCAGCAGCTTAAGGCAGGGCGCCTCTGGAAACACCATATATTTT.

The chain links TRBV6-5 to TRBJ2-5; the D gene could be TRBD1 or TRBD2 (6 bases each). The CDR3 consists of 15 residues. V lost 2 bases, J lost 1 base, and 11 bases lay in between. From germline, CDR1 is MNHEY and CDR2 SVGAGI. The CDR3 region is CASSYGGLSQETQYF. In DNA, the CDR3 is TGTGCCAGCAGTTACGGGGGGCTGTCCCAAGAGACCCAGTACTTC.

This clonotype was seen a few times. The V call is TRBV2, the J call TRBJ2-1, with 9 positions matching TRBD1. CDR1 and CDR2 (germline): SNHLY, FYNNEI. V trimming: 11 bases; J trimming: 10 bases; junction bases outside the gene matches: 15. This CDR3 is 14 amino acids long. CDR3 sequence (DNA): TGTGCCCGCGGGGGAACAGGGGGCCTCGGAGAGCAGTTCTTC. Translation gives CARGGTGGLGEQFF.

This clonotype was counted only a few times. The chain has TRBV12-5 and TRBJ2-1; 8 bases are shared with TRBD2. This CDR3 contains 15 residues. The V gene's germline CDR1 is LGHNT and CDR2 FRNRAP. V gave up 2 bases and J gave up 0 bases; unmatched junction bases: 0. The CDR3 here is CASGLSGSSYNEQFF. Here the CDR3 DNA reads TGTGCTAGTGGTTTGAGCGGGAGCTCCTACAATGAGCAGTTCTTC. The full variable domain, in which reference TRBV12-5 and TRBJ2-1 provide the parts outside the CDR3, is DARVTQTPRHKVTEMGQEVTMRCQPILGHNTVFWYRQTMMQGLELLAYFRNRAPLDDSGMPKDRFSAEMPDATLATLKIQPSEPRDSAVYFCASGLSGSSYNEQFFGPGTRLTVL.

This chain links TRBV20-1 with TRBJ2-3; 9 nucleotides align to TRBD1. V gave up 0 bases and J gave up 5 bases; unmatched junction bases: 3. The CDR3 runs to 14 residues. From germline, CDR1 is DFQATT and CDR2 SNEGSKA (reference sequence). In nucleotides, the CDR3 is TGCAGTGCTAGAGACGGGACAGGGATAGATACGCAGTATTTT. Its translation: CSARDGTGIDTQYF.

This sequence joins TRBV2 and TRBJ2-7; TRBD2 matches at 11 bases. Trimming at V came to 1 base and at J to 2 bases, leaving 1 base not matched to a gene. Looked up from germline, CDR1 is SNHLY and CDR2 is FYNNEI. This CDR3 is 15 amino acids long. The CDR3 reads CASSEGTSGPYEQYF. For the CDR3, the DNA is TGTGCCAGCAGTGAAGGGACTAGCGGGCCCTACGAGCAGTACTTC.

This clonotype has a count of ten or more. This sequence joins TRBV7-3 and TRBJ2-3, with D maybe TRBD2 (5 bases). Trimming left V 4 bases short and J 0 bases short, with 5 bases between. From germline, CDR1 is SGHTA and CDR2 FQGTGA. The CDR3 runs to 13 residues. The DNA of the CDR3 is TGTGCCAGCAGCTGGACTAGCACAGATACGCAGTATTTT. Amino acids: CASSWTSTDTQYF.

This clonotype was detected a few times. J is TRBJ2-1 and V is TRBV6-2 or TRBV6-3; possible D gene TRBD2, 5 bases. The V gene lost 1 base and the J gene lost 2 bases, with 9 bases spanning the gap. The CDR3 sequence is 15 residues long. Looked up from germline, CDR1 is MNHEY and CDR2 is SVGEGT. The chain's CDR3 is CASSYYGVTYNEQFF. Here the CDR3 DNA reads TGTGCCAGCAGTTACTACGGGGTTACCTACAATGAGCAGTTCTTC.

The rearrangement links TRBV2 to TRBJ2-3; D unclear. The CDR3 loop spans 14 amino acids. CDR1 is SNHLY, CDR2 FYNNEI, per germline. Trimming took 7 bases from V and 1 from J, leaving 12 bases between them. The chain's CDR3 is CASMDQAGTDTQYF. As DNA, the CDR3 is TGTGCCAGCATGGATCAGGCGGGCACAGATACGCAGTATTTT.

This clonotype has more than one count but fewer than ten. The V and J genes are TRBV29-1 and TRBJ2-2; 7 nucleotides align to TRBD1. Trimming cost V 4 bases and J 6 bases; bases outside gene matches: 5. Germline V gene data show CDR1 as SQVTM and CDR2 as ANQGSEA. The CDR3 runs to 13 residues. The CDR3 region has the DNA TGCAGCGTTGTAACAGGGGTGGCCGGGGAGCTGTTTTTT. Its protein is CSVVTGVAGELFF.

The V and J genes are TRBV5-1 and TRBJ2-7; TRBD1 aligns across 10 bases. Germline CDR1 reads SGHRS; CDR2 reads YFSETQ. The junction had 10 bases not matched to a gene; V was cut back by 4 bases and J by 6 bases. The CDR3 has 15 residues. The CDR3 protein is CASSTTTGGSGEQYF. The CDR3 DNA follows: TGCGCCAGCAGCACCACGACAGGGGGCAGCGGCGAGCAGTACTTC.

The genes are TRBV20-1 and TRBJ1-1; D may be TRBD1 (5 bases). Looked up from germline, CDR1 is DFQATT and CDR2 is SNEGSKA (reference sequence). The ends were cut back, 0 bases at V and 8 bases at J, with 19 bases in the middle. The CDR3 loop spans 15 amino acids. The CDR3 coding sequence is TGCAGTGCTAGAGATCACCAGGGTCAGATGCTCGAAGCTTTCTTT. Translating gives CSARDHQGQMLEAFF.